These T cell receptor beta chains were read from a single sample in a study of identical twins. TCRdb reprocessed the 5' RACE reads with MiXCR, giving one entry per CDR3 protein. The sample holds about 200,000 distinct CDR3 sequences, under 10% seen once. This sample also appeared in a second study, on yellow fever vaccine responses in identical twins.

Sequencing was performed on memory (CD45RO+) T cells sorted from blood. These receptors originate from a woman between 18 and 29 years old in good health. CDR3s include the opening cysteine and the closing phenylalanine or tryptophan. A D gene is named only where the DNA matches it firmly. Part of the rows lack a size; the others show once, few, many or a class for expanded clones.

few	TRBJ2-7	TRBV12-3/TRBV12-4	TRBD1	TGTGCCAGCAGGACCCGGGACAGGGTGTACGAGCAGTACTTC	CASRTRDRVYEQYF
many	TRBJ2-3	TRBV29-1	.	TGCAGCGTTGGCGGCAACACAGATACGCAGTATTTT	CSVGGNTDTQYF
many	TRBJ2-5	TRBV4-2	.	TGTGCCAGCAGCCAAGAAGGAAACCTCCAGGGGGAGACCCAGTACTTC	CASSQEGNLQGETQYF
many	TRBJ2-2	TRBV12-5	TRBD1	TGTGCTAGTGGTTACGGGACAGGGGGCCACGCCGGGGAGCTGTTTTTT	CASGYGTGGHAGELFF
few	TRBJ1-5	TRBV20-1	.	TGCAGCCGTCCTTATAGCAATCAGCCCCAGCATTTT	CSRPYSNQPQHF
few	TRBJ1-1	TRBV5-5	.	TGTGCCAGCAGCTCATTGGCAGTTATGAACACTGAAGCTTTCTTT	CASSSLAVMNTEAFF
many	TRBJ2-7	TRBV12-3/TRBV12-4	.	TGTGCCAGCAGTTTCACGTTAGAGCAGTACTTC	CASSFTLEQYF
few	TRBJ1-2	TRBV25-1	TRBD1	TGTGCCAGCAGTGAAACCGACAGGGAAGCTAACTATGGCTACACCTTC	CASSETDREANYGYTF
.	TRBJ2-1	TRBV7-9	.	TGTGCCAGCAGCTTAGGAGCTGTAACCTACAATGAGCAGTTCTTC	CASSLGAVTYNEQFF
many	TRBJ2-5	TRBV5-1	.	TGCGCCAGCAGCTTGGTTACAGCCCAAGAGACCCAGTACTTC	CASSLVTAQETQYF
.	TRBJ1-1	TRBV5-1	.	TGCGCCAGCAGCTTGGGTGGGTGGGGTTACACTGAAGCTTTCTTT	CASSLGGWGYTEAFF
few	TRBJ2-7	TRBV6-2/TRBV6-3	TRBD1	TGTGCCAGCAGGATCGACAGGGCCCCCTACGAGCAGTACTTC	CASRIDRAPYEQYF
many	TRBJ2-7	TRBV5-1	.	TGCGCCAGCAGCTTGTCTACAGGGTCCGCCTACGAGCAGTACTTC	CASSLSTGSAYEQYF
.	TRBJ2-1	TRBV7-9	.	TGTGCCAGCAGCTATACAGGGTTGAATGAGCAGTTCTTC	CASSYTGLNEQFF
many	TRBJ1-1	TRBV15	.	TGTGCCACCAGCAGAGTGGGGAACACTGAAGCTTTCTTT	CATSRVGNTEAFF
many	TRBJ2-7	TRBV7-8	.	TGTGCCAGCAGCTCAAGAGGGTACGAGCAGTACTTC	CASSSRGYEQYF
few	TRBJ1-6	TRBV20-1	.	TGCAGTGCTAGGAGGGGTAAGGGTTCACCCCTCCACTTT	CSARRGKGSPLHF
.	TRBJ2-7	TRBV6-1	.	TGTGCCAGCAGTGCTGTTGGTGAAGGGCTCACCGAGCAGTACTTC	CASSAVGEGLTEQYF
few	TRBJ2-7	TRBV6-1	.	TGTGCCAGCATCCTAGGGGGGACTTCGTACGAGCAGTACTTC	CASILGGTSYEQYF
.	TRBJ2-5	TRBV7-2	TRBD2	TGTGCCAGCAGCTCCAGCGGGAGACGAGAGACCCAGTACTTC	CASSSSGRRETQYF
many	TRBJ2-5	TRBV25-1	TRBD2	TGTGCCAGCACTATGGCGGGGGGGATTACAGAGACCCAGTACTTC	CASTMAGGITETQYF
.	TRBJ2-6	TRBV20-1	.	TGCAGTGCTAGTCCTCCGGGGGCTGGGGCCAACGTCCTGACTTTC	CSASPPGAGANVLTF
.	TRBJ2-7	TRBV25-1	.	TGTGCCACCCGAAGTGACACTCACTACGAGCAGTACTTC	CATRSDTHYEQYF
many	TRBJ1-6	TRBV6-5	.	TGTGCCAGCAGTTACACTCAGGGACAAAATAATTCACCCCTCCACTTT	CASSYTQGQNNSPLHF
few	TRBJ2-7	TRBV28	.	TGTGCCAGCAGTTTACGAGGGGGGGACTACGAGCAGTACTTC	CASSLRGGDYEQYF
.	TRBJ2-7	TRBV6-5	.	TGTGCCAGCAGTTCCCGTGGAGGGATCTCCTACGAGCAGTACTTC	CASSSRGGISYEQYF
many	TRBJ2-2	TRBV20-1	.	TGCAGTGCTAGGTCTGAGCTCGACTCCGGGGAGCTGTTTTTT	CSARSELDSGELFF
many	TRBJ2-4	TRBV7-2	.	TGTGCCAGCAGCCGAGGGCTACAGGGCAAAAACATTCAGTACTTC	CASSRGLQGKNIQYF
few	TRBJ2-5	TRBV7-9	.	TGTGCCAGCAGCTCGACAACCCAGTACTTC	CASSSTTQYF
many	TRBJ2-3	TRBV7-9	.	TGTGCCAGCAGCTTAGGACTCCCCGGAGATACGCAGTATTTT	CASSLGLPGDTQYF
.	TRBJ2-1	TRBV12-3/TRBV12-4	.	TGTGCCAGCAGAACAGAAAGCTCCTACAATGAGCAGTTCTTC	CASRTESSYNEQFF
.	TRBJ2-2	TRBV3-2	.	TGTGCCTTCAGTCCACGCTTAAATTTACAGCCGAACACCGGGGAGCTGTTTTTT	CAFSPRLNLQPNTGELFF
many	TRBJ2-1	TRBV12-3/TRBV12-4	.	TGTGCCAGCAGTTTTCATACTTACAATGAGCAGTTCTTC	CASSFHTYNEQFF
.	TRBJ1-2	TRBV20-1	.	TGCAGTGCTCCCGGGTCCGGGTTTACGGCGGGGTTCACCTTC	CSAPGSGFTAGFTF
medium-sized	TRBJ2-3	TRBV7-2	TRBD2	TGTGCCAGCAGCTTTAGCGGGGGGGCAACAGATACGCAGTATTTT	CASSFSGGATDTQYF
few	TRBJ2-1	TRBV10-2	.	TGCGCCAGCAGTGAGATTATCAATGAGCAGTTCTTC	CASSEIINEQFF
few	TRBJ1-1	TRBV11-2	.	TGTGCCAGCAGCTTCCCGACCAGCTCTGAAGCTTTCTTT	CASSFPTSSEAFF
.	TRBJ1-5	TRBV3-1	.	TGTGCCAGCAGCCCGAGTCCAGAGAGGGGCAATCAGCCCCAGCATTTT	CASSPSPERGNQPQHF
few	TRBJ1-4	TRBV5-1	.	TGCGCCAGCAGCCAGGGTTCTGGTGAAAAACTGTTTTTT	CASSQGSGEKLFF
few	TRBJ1-1	TRBV9	.	TGTGCCACCAGTCGAGGGCGAGATACTGAAGCTTTCTTT	CATSRGRDTEAFF
few	TRBJ2-7	TRBV20-1	TRBD1	TGCAGTGCTACCTGGACAGGGGCCTACGAGCAGTACTTC	CSATWTGAYEQYF
.	TRBJ1-1	TRBV5-1	.	TGCGCCAGCAGCTTGGCCGTTACCTCGGGAACTGAAGCTTTCTTT	CASSLAVTSGTEAFF
.	TRBJ2-1	TRBV20-1	TRBD1	TGCAGTGCTAGAGATGTGGGACAGGGGGCCTACAATGAGCAGTTCTTC	CSARDVGQGAYNEQFF
.	TRBJ2-5	TRBV28	TRBD2	TGTGCCAGCAGTTCACCGAGGACTAGCGGGAGGGAAGAGACCCAGTACTTC	CASSSPRTSGREETQYF
.	TRBJ2-1	TRBV7-2	.	TGTGCCAGCAGCTTAAAAGTCAGGGCAAATGAGCAGTTCTTC	CASSLKVRANEQFF
.	TRBJ2-1	TRBV19	TRBD2	TGTGCCAGTAACCTAGCGGGGATCTACAATGAGCAGTTCTTC	CASNLAGIYNEQFF
many	TRBJ2-2	TRBV7-9	.	TGTGCCAGCAGCTTTGCACGACCGAGGGACACCGGGGAGCTGTTTTTT	CASSFARPRDTGELFF
many	TRBJ2-3	TRBV6-5	TRBD2	TGTGCCAGCAGTTTCTCACTAGCGAATACGCAGTATTTT	CASSFSLANTQYF
few	TRBJ2-2	TRBV12-3/TRBV12-4	.	TGTGCCAGCGGGAACAGTTACACCGGGGAGCTGTTTTTT	CASGNSYTGELFF
few	TRBJ2-4	TRBV2	TRBD2	TGTGCCAGCAACCGGGGACTAGTTAATATTCAGTACTTC	CASNRGLVNIQYF
few	TRBJ2-5	TRBV30	.	TGTGCCTGGAGTGTATATGGGCTCCAAGAGACCCAGTACTTC	CAWSVYGLQETQYF
.	TRBJ2-1	TRBV28	TRBD2	TGTGCCAGCAGTCCCCACTTGAGTGCGGGAGGGCAGTTCTTC	CASSPHLSAGGQFF
many	TRBJ1-1	TRBV7-9	.	TGTGCCAGCAGCTTAGTCTCCAGACTTGAAGCTTTCTTT	CASSLVSRLEAFF
many	TRBJ1-4	TRBV28	.	TGTGCCAGCAGTTTATTGGACGGACCTCTGACGAAACTGTTTTTT	CASSLLDGPLTKLFF